Listed below are T cell receptor beta chains from one sample, sequenced in a study of beta chain features in type 1 diabetes. Produced via immunoSEQ multiplex PCR; TCRdb's table is partial and in-frame only. Of 100,000 to 150,000 clones in the sample, 15% to 20% were seen once. Sequences were obtained from central memory CD4+ T cells from blood. All receptors derive from a man in his thirties or forties with type 1 diabetes. Both conserved end residues are part of each CDR3. The D gene is left open where the match is weak. Not every row has a clone size; where given, it reads once, few, many or a size class.

TRBD1	TRBJ2-1	few	TRBV5-1	TGCGCCAGCAGCTTGTCCACAGGGGGTGTAAATGAGCAGTTCTTC	CASSLSTGGVNEQFF
TRBD2	TRBJ2-5	few	TRBV29-1	TGCAGCGTTGTAGACAGTGGCGGGGGGCCGGGAGAGACCCAGTACTTC	CSVVDSGGGPGETQYF
NA	TRBJ1-6	many	TRBV14	TGTGCCAGCCGGTGGGGGAGCGGTTCACCCCTCCACTTT	CASRWGSGSPLHF
NA	TRBJ2-1	NA	TRBV20-1	TGCAGTGCTACAGGTTACAATGAGCAGTTCTTC	CSATGYNEQFF
NA	TRBJ1-5	few	TRBV4-2	TGTGCCAGCAGCTTCCGTGGGAAAGATCATCAGCCCCAGCATTTT	CASSFRGKDHQPQHF
NA	TRBJ1-6	few	TRBV30	TGTGCCTGCGACAATATCCGAAATTCACCCCTCCACTTT	CACDNIRNSPLHF
NA	TRBJ2-6	few	TRBV2	TGTGCCAGCAGTGAAACGGGGGCCAACGTCCTGACTTTC	CASSETGANVLTF
TRBD2	TRBJ2-4	few	TRBV30	TGTGCCTTTGCTACTAGCGGGGTCCTAGCCAAAAACATTCAGTACTTC	CAFATSGVLAKNIQYF
TRBD1	TRBJ2-5	NA	TRBV29-1	TGCAGCGTTCCAGGACAGGCCCGAGAGACCCAGTACTTC	CSVPGQARETQYF
NA	TRBJ2-1	few	TRBV7-2	TGTGCCAGCAGCTTAGTTGACCCGAATTACAATGAGCAGTTCTTC	CASSLVDPNYNEQFF
NA	TRBJ1-6	few	TRBV5-6	TGTGCCAGCAGCTTGGGACAGTATAATTCACCCCTCCACTTT	CASSLGQYNSPLHF
NA	TRBJ2-5	NA	TRBV7-9	TGTGCCAGCAGCCCCACTGCCCTAGGGGGGTTCGAGACCCAGTACTTC	CASSPTALGGFETQYF
NA	TRBJ1-3	NA	TRBV30	TGTGCCTGGAGCATGAGTTCAGGAAACACCATATATTTT	CAWSMSSGNTIYF
NA	TRBJ2-3	NA	TRBV28	TGTGCCAGCAGTGGGGCACCCTCCTCAGATACGCAGTATTTT	CASSGAPSSDTQYF
NA	TRBJ2-2	NA	TRBV19	TGTGCCAGTAGTTTAGGGGGGAACACCGGGGAGCTGTTTTTT	CASSLGGNTGELFF
NA	TRBJ1-1	NA	TRBV7-3	TGTGCCAGCAGGTCCGACAGCAACACTGAAGCTTTCTTT	CASRSDSNTEAFF
TRBD2	TRBJ2-3	NA	TRBV5-4	TGTGCCAGCAGCCCTAGGACTAGCGGGGGGTTGACGCAGTATTTT	CASSPRTSGGLTQYF
NA	TRBJ1-1	many	TRBV29-1	TGCAGCGTCGCGAGGTCAGATTTCCCGAACACTGAAGCTTTCTTT	CSVARSDFPNTEAFF
NA	TRBJ2-5	NA	TRBV28	TGTGCCAGCAGATCGCCAGGGGCGGAGACCCAGTACTTC	CASRSPGAETQYF
NA	TRBJ1-6	NA	TRBV7-8	TGTGCCAGCAGCTTAAGTCAGATTCGAGATTCACCCCTCCACTTT	CASSLSQIRDSPLHF
NA	TRBJ1-6	NA	TRBV10-3	TGTGCCATCAGTGAGAGAAGCAATTCACCCCTCCACTTT	CAISERSNSPLHF
NA	TRBJ2-3	few	TRBV7-2	TGTGCCAGCAGCTTAGCCAATAACAAAGATACGCAGTATTTT	CASSLANNKDTQYF
NA	TRBJ1-2	few	TRBV5-6	TGTGCCAGCAGCTTGATCACTACCGCGAACTATGGCTACACCTTC	CASSLITTANYGYTF
NA	TRBJ2-1	NA	TRBV28	TGTGCCAGCAGTTTGGAAATCTCCTACAATGAGCAGTTCTTC	CASSLEISYNEQFF
NA	TRBJ1-2	NA	TRBV7-2	TGTGCCAGCAGCTTAGCCCCTTATGGCTACACCTTC	CASSLAPYGYTF
NA	TRBJ2-5	few	TRBV14	TGTGCCAGCAGGGAAGAGACCCAGTACTTC	CASREETQYF
NA	TRBJ1-6	few	TRBV5-1	TGCGCCAGCAGCCCCGTCTACAGGGAGGAGAATTCACCCCTCCACTTT	CASSPVYREENSPLHF
TRBD1	TRBJ1-4	few	TRBV5-4	TGTGCCAGCAGCCTAGGGACAGCTTCTAATGAAAAACTGTTTTTT	CASSLGTASNEKLFF
TRBD1	TRBJ1-1	NA	TRBV9	TGTGCCAGCAGCGCACAGGGGGCCCAGAACACTGAAGCTTTCTTT	CASSAQGAQNTEAFF
NA	TRBJ1-5	NA	TRBV29-1	TGCAGCGTTGAAGATCTTGAGGACACCCAGCATTTT	CSVEDLEDTQHF
NA	TRBJ1-6	NA	TRBV9	TGTGCCAGCAGCGGACGGGACTATAATTCACCCCTCCACTTT	CASSGRDYNSPLHF
NA	TRBJ2-5	NA	TRBV7-2	TGTGCCAGCACCTCACAGACCCCAGGGGAGGTAAAGGAGACCCAGTACTTC	CASTSQTPGEVKETQYF
NA	TRBJ1-6	NA	TRBV6-6	TGTGCCAGCAGTAGAGGGGATTCTAGGGATTCACCCCTCCACTTT	CASSRGDSRDSPLHF
NA	TRBJ1-6	NA	TRBV5-1	TGCGCCAGCAGCTTGTTCAGCGCCTATAATTCACCCCTCCACTTT	CASSLFSAYNSPLHF
NA	TRBJ1-6	few	TRBV7-9	TGTGCCAGCAGCCTAGGACCAACTCGTGGGCCCCTCCACTTT	CASSLGPTRGPLHF
NA	TRBJ1-1	NA	TRBV7-2	TGTGCCAGCAGCACCGGGACTCGAGACGGCACTGAAGCTTTCTTT	CASSTGTRDGTEAFF
NA	TRBJ2-1	few	TRBV4-3	TGCGCCAGCAGCCAAATGCAGGGAGGTAATGAGCAGTTCTTC	CASSQMQGGNEQFF
NA	TRBJ1-2	many	TRBV5-4	TGTGCCAGCAGCTTGAGGGCAGGGTCAGACTATGGCTACACCTTC	CASSLRAGSDYGYTF
TRBD2	TRBJ2-1	NA	TRBV2	TGTGCCAGCAGGAACTCCGGGACTAGCGGTTACAATGAGCAGTTCTTC	CASRNSGTSGYNEQFF
NA	TRBJ2-7	many	TRBV28	TGTGCCAGCAGTTTTCCGGCCACGGGCTACGAGCAGTACTTC	CASSFPATGYEQYF
NA	TRBJ2-5	NA	TRBV7-2	TGTGCCAGCAGCTTGGCACCACAAGAGACCCAGTACTTC	CASSLAPQETQYF
NA	TRBJ2-1	few	TRBV27	TGTGCCAGCAGTTCCTCGACCGGGACACTAATTCCTAGACTTGGTGAGCAGTTCTTC	CASSSSTGTLIPRLGEQFF
NA	TRBJ2-5	few	TRBV14	TGTGCCAGCAGCCAAGATGCAGGGGAGCAGTACTTC	CASSQDAGEQYF
NA	TRBJ2-7	few	TRBV29-1	TGCAGCTTCTGGGACTCCAGATCCTACGAGCAGTACTTC	CSFWDSRSYEQYF
TRBD1	TRBJ1-5	NA	TRBV7-2	TGTGCCAGCAGCTTAAGACAGGGTGAAACGCCCCAGCATTTT	CASSLRQGETPQHF